This T cell receptor beta chain came from a study of blood T cell repertoires in COVID-19. Study summary: The United States, Italy and Spain supplied acute and convalescent COVID-19 samples. Sample material is recorded as cDNA or gDNA derived from T cells, B-cell-depleted T cells, or PBMCs.

Per the study methods: Quantification of nucleated cells was approximated via reference gene primer amplification. The data were produced by immunoSEQ multiplex PCR, yet TCRdb's version contains in-frame clones alone and is incomplete. V, J and clone size derive from that table, while D and trimming were established from the DNA sequence. The repertoire holds a few hundred thousand clones, with around 86% as singletons. V was shortened by 5 bases and J by 0 bases, with 8 bases between the two germline ends. This CDR3 region has 14 residues. CDR1 is MNHNY and CDR2 is SVGAGI in the germline V gene (reference sequence).

Sequenced: peripheral blood. The TCR originated in a man between 60 and 70 years old with acute or convalescent COVID-19. This rearrangement joins TRBV6-6 to TRBJ1-5; D is unresolved. Here the CDR3 reads CASSRASSNQPQHF. The CDR3 region has the DNA TGTGCCAGCAGTCGGGCCTCTAGCAATCAGCCCCAGCATTTT.